This T cell receptor beta chain was sequenced during a study of T cell repertoires in cytomegalovirus infection. Study in general: The public TCR beta signatures pointed to both CMV infection and matching HLA type. Study-wide points: There were HLA-C-restricted CMV-specific TCR beta clonotypes dominating the ex vivo response. Accumulated public TCR beta family frequency recognized individuals carrying CMV together with the relevant HLA.

A remark on this clonotype: Its matching antigen is unknown. This is likely a read error, given that the CDR3 carries no conserved phenylalanine or tryptophan at its end.

This CDR3 has 16 residues. V dropped 8 bases and J dropped 0; count of bases not matched to a gene: 10. Germline V CDR1 and CDR2: DFQATT, SNEGSKA (reference sequence). TCRdb processed the reads anew with MiXCR; each CDR3 protein has one entry. The sample carries 8,000 or so distinct CDR3 sequences, about 60% recorded once. What was sequenced was PBMCs, sequenced either directly or after in vitro stimulation (not recorded which). The chain has TRBV20-1 and TRBJ1-5, with 10 bases matching TRBD1. The TCR was taken from a human donor in good health (CMV status not recorded). Some clones in this sample may be carry-over from other donors' samples. CDR3 nucleotides: TGCAGTTCTTGGGACAGGGGTCTTTATAGCAATCAGCCCCAGCATTTG. Amino acid sequence: CSSWDRGLYSNQPQHL.